A single sample is the source of the 17 T cell receptor beta chains below, sequenced in a study of blood T cell repertoires in COVID-19. Profiling relied on immunoSEQ multiplex PCR, and the TCRdb table lists in-frame clones only, not all of them. The table has 200,000 to 250,000 clones, about four fifths seen once. Material: peripheral blood. The receptors come from a woman aged 80 or older with COVID-19, enrolled during active disease.

The J gene is TRBJ1-1, the V gene TRBV6-5; D may be TRBD1 (6 bases). V lost 10 bases to trimming and J lost 5 bases, with 11 bases between them. The CDR3 sequence is 11 residues long. The germline V gene has CDR1 MNHEY and CDR2 SVGAGI. CDR3 DNA: TGTGCCACCAAACAGGGTACTGAAGCTTTCTTT. Encoded protein: CATKQGTEAFF.

CDR3 region: CASRQDVNTEAFF. The CDR3 DNA sequence: TGTGCCAGTCGACAGGATGTGAACACTGAAGCTTTCTTT. The gene calls are TRBV18 and TRBJ1-1, with D maybe TRBD1 (6 bases). CDR1 and CDR2 (germline): KGHSH, LQKENI. CDR3 size: 13 residues. Deletions cut 9 bases from V and 0 bases from J, with 11 bases between. The full variable domain, in which reference TRBV18 and TRBJ1-1 provide the parts outside the CDR3, is NAGVMQNPRHLVRRRGQEARLRCSPMKGHSHVYWYRQLPEEGLKFMVYLQKENIIDESGMPKERFSAEFPKEGPSILRIQQVVRGDSAAYFCASRQDVNTEAFFGQGTRLTVV.

This chain connects TRBV7-9 to TRBJ1-2; maybe TRBD1 (5 bases). Germline V gene data show CDR1 as SEHNR and CDR2 as FQNEAQ (reference sequence). There are 14 residues in the CDR3. V lost 2 bases, J lost 4 bases, and 11 bases lay in between. The CDR3 sequence is CASSLPGLRYGYTF. In nucleotides, the CDR3 is TGTGCCAGCAGCTTACCAGGGCTCCGCTATGGCTACACCTTC.

The chain joins TRBV7-2 to TRBJ2-5; D call uncertain. CDR1 and CDR2 (germline): SGHTA, FQGNSA. The CDR3 has 13 residues. The V end lost 5 bases, the J end lost 3 bases, and 10 bases lay between the germline ends. CDR3 in amino acids: CASSLFAEETQYF. The CDR3 DNA reads TGTGCCAGCAGCCTGTTTGCGGAAGAGACCCAGTACTTC.

The chain combines TRBV18 with TRBJ1-2; D is unresolved. CDR3 length equals 12 residues. V shed 3 bases and J shed 8 bases, with 10 bases lying between them. Germline V gene lookup returns CDR1 KGHSH and CDR2 LQKENI. The CDR3 nucleotides are TGTGCCAGCTCACCCGACACATCCGGCTACACCTTC. Encoded protein: CASSPDTSGYTF.

The chain carries TRBV5-6 and TRBJ2-5; D gene ambiguous. The ends were cut back, 4 bases at V and 5 bases at J, with 9 bases in the middle. Germline-derived CDR1 and CDR2 are SGHDT and YYEEEE. This CDR3 region has 12 residues. CDR3 coding DNA: TGTGCCAGCAGCGACTGGCGGGAGACCCAGTACTTC. Its protein is CASSDWRETQYF.

The V gene is TRBV18, the J gene TRBJ1-1; D possibly corresponds to TRBD1 (5 bases). Trimming took 6 bases from V and 3 from J, leaving 11 bases between them. This CDR3 has 13 residues. Germline CDR1 KGHSH, CDR2 LQKENI. For the CDR3, the DNA is TGTGCCAGCTCTTCCGCGGGGGACACTGAAGCTTTCTTT. This sequence encodes CASSSAGDTEAFF. The full variable domain, its missing parts supplied by reference TRBV18 and TRBJ1-1, is NAGVMQNPRHLVRRRGQEARLRCSPMKGHSHVYWYRQLPEEGLKFMVYLQKENIIDESGMPKERFSAEFPKEGPSILRIQQVVRGDSAAYFCASSSAGDTEAFFGQGTRLTVV.

J is TRBJ2-5 and V is TRBV5-6, with 7 positions matching TRBD2. Germline values: CDR1 SGHDT, CDR2 YYEEEE. This CDR3 region has 15 residues. After removal of 2 bases from V and 5 bases from J, the junction contained 9 bases not matched to a gene. The CDR3 nucleotides are TGTGCCAGCAGCTTAGCAGCGGGGAAGGGGGAGACCCAGTACTTC. Translation gives CASSLAAGKGETQYF.

This clone was seen a handful of times. The rearrangement uses TRBV19 and TRBJ2-3, with 8 bases fitting TRBD2. The CDR3 runs to 15 residues. Germline V gives CDR1 LNHDA, CDR2 SQIVND (reference sequence). V trimming: 5 bases; J trimming: 6 bases; junction bases outside the gene matches: 10. The CDR3 coding sequence is TGTGCCAGTAGTCCCCGGGGGGGGGCTATGGATACGCAGTATTTT. Protein: CASSPRGGAMDTQYF. The whole variable domain, filled in from reference TRBV19 and TRBJ2-3, reads DGGITQSPKYLFRKEGQNVTLSCEQNLNHDAMYWYRQDPGQGLRLIYYSQIVNDFQKGDIAEGYSVSREKKESFPLTVTSAQKNPTAFYLCASSPRGGAMDTQYFGPGTRLTVL.

The chain employs TRBV24-1 and TRBJ2-1; 8 nucleotides match TRBD2. This CDR3 region has 17 residues. Germline CDR1 KGHDR, CDR2 SFDVKD. V gave up 5 bases and J gave up 1 base; unmatched junction bases: 9. In nucleotides, the CDR3 is TGTGCCACCAGTGGGCAAGGGGCGGGAGGATCCTACAATGAGCAGTTCTTC. This codes for CATSGQGAGGSYNEQFF.

This chain uses TRBV18 with TRBJ1-1; perhaps TRBD1 as D (5 bases). The V end was cut by 8 bases, the J end by 0 bases, with 10 bases between. This CDR3 has 13 amino acids. In germline, CDR1 is KGHSH, CDR2 LQKENI. The CDR3 loop is CASLDSMNTEAFF. In DNA, the CDR3 is TGTGCCAGCCTCGACAGCATGAACACTGAAGCTTTCTTT. The entire variable domain, with the rest obtained from reference TRBV18 and TRBJ1-1, is as follows: NAGVMQNPRHLVRRRGQEARLRCSPMKGHSHVYWYRQLPEEGLKFMVYLQKENIIDESGMPKERFSAEFPKEGPSILRIQQVVRGDSAAYFCASLDSMNTEAFFGQGTRLTVV.

The rearrangement joins TRBV5-1 to TRBJ2-7; the match to TRBD1 covers 10 bases. Germline assignment: CDR1 SGHRS and CDR2 YFSETQ. The CDR3 has 13 residues. V shed 3 bases, J shed 4 bases, and the junction held 1 base outside the gene matches. The DNA for the CDR3 is TGCGCCAGCAGCTGGACAGGGGGATACGAGCAGTACTTC. It encodes CASSWTGGYEQYF. The variable domain in full, with the rest retrieved from reference TRBV5-1 and TRBJ2-7, is KAGVTQTPRYLIKTRGQQVTLSCSPISGHRSVSWYQQTPGQGLQFLFEYFSETQRNKGNFPGRFSGRQFSNSRSEMNVSTLELGDSALYLCASSWTGGYEQYFGPGTRLTVT.

The V call is TRBV19, the J call TRBJ1-2; possible D gene TRBD1, 5 bases. The germline V gene has CDR1 LNHDA and CDR2 SQIVND (reference sequence). This CDR3 region has 15 residues. The V end lost 5 bases, the J end lost 7 bases, and 20 bases lay between the germline ends. The CDR3 nucleotides are TGTGCCAGTAGTGTTGACAGCGTCTGGGCCGGTGGCTACACCTTC. Protein product: CASSVDSVWAGGYTF.

The chain joins TRBV24-1 to TRBJ2-1, with TRBD2 identical over 8 bases. Germline V gene data show CDR1 as KGHDR and CDR2 as SFDVKD. The CDR3 length is 14 residues. The ends lost 5 bases at V and 6 bases at J; junction bases unmatched: 5. The CDR3 region is CATSVSGATNEQFF. CDR3 DNA sequence: TGTGCCACCAGTGTTAGCGGGGCAACCAATGAGCAGTTCTTC.

The chain is built from TRBV27 and TRBJ2-5; 9 nucleotides match TRBD1. V was clipped by 6 bases and J by 5 bases; unmatched bases: 10. In germline, CDR1 is MNHEY, CDR2 SMNVEV (reference sequence). The CDR3 length is 15 residues. The CDR3 loop is CASSLTGGKMETQYF. In nucleotides, the CDR3 is TGTGCCAGCAGCCTGACAGGGGGGAAAATGGAGACCCAGTACTTC.

The V and J genes are TRBV10-3 and TRBJ1-5; D is perhaps TRBD1 (5 bases). The germline V gene has CDR1 ENHRY and CDR2 SYGVKD. The V gene lost 7 bases and the J gene lost 4 bases, with 11 bases spanning the gap. This CDR3 is built from 13 residues. DNA of the CDR3: TGTGCCATCACTCCGGGACTGAATCAGCCCCAGCATTTT. As protein: CAITPGLNQPQHF.

This sequence joins TRBV20-1 and TRBJ2-7, with D unclear. Germline V CDR1 and CDR2: DFQATT, SNEGSKA (reference sequence). V shed 3 bases and J shed 5 bases, with 11 bases lying between them. CDR3 length: 12 residues. In nucleotides, the CDR3 is TGCAGTGCTAGTGCCGGTCTGGACGAGCAGTACTTC. Its protein is CSASAGLDEQYF.